The 10 T cell receptor beta chains below come from one sample, sequenced in a study of identical twins. MiXCR was run by TCRdb on the 5' RACE reads, yielding one entry per CDR3 protein. The sample carries approximately 210,000 distinct CDR3 sequences, less than 10% recorded once. Source material: memory (CD45RO+) T cells sorted from blood. These receptors were taken from a young woman in good health.

The V and J genes are TRBV15 and TRBJ2-1; TRBD2 agrees at 14 bases. This CDR3 has 16 residues. The trim removed 0 bases at V and 10 bases at J, leaving 5 bases unmatched. Germline loops: CDR1 LNHNV, CDR2 YYDKDF (reference sequence). Here the CDR3 DNA reads TGTGCCACCAGCAGAGAGGGACTAGCGGGAGTAGAGGAGCAGTTCTTC. This sequence encodes CATSREGLAGVEEQFF.

This clonotype was picked up many times. The V call is TRBV5-1, the J call TRBJ1-2; D uncertain. Germline V gene sequence: CDR1 SGHRS, CDR2 YFSETQ. The germline V and J ends were trimmed by 0 bases and 0 bases, with 3 bases remaining between them. The CDR3 consists of 13 residues. CDR3 DNA: TGCGCCAGCAGCTTGGTTTCTAACTATGGCTACACCTTC. It specifies CASSLVSNYGYTF.

This clonotype was observed many times. J is TRBJ2-1 and V is TRBV20-1; a weak D match, TRBD1 (6 bases). Trimming took 0 bases from V and 8 from J, leaving 14 bases between them. Looked up from germline, CDR1 is DFQATT and CDR2 is SNEGSKA (reference sequence). This CDR3 is built from 14 residues. This CDR3 is CSARDPLGGDEQFF. The CDR3 coding sequence is TGCAGTGCTAGAGATCCCCTAGGGGGTGATGAGCAGTTCTTC.

This clonotype has a count of ten or more. One end of the junction varies from germline; a read error may be responsible. The genes are TRBV12-3 or TRBV12-4 and TRBJ1-1, with 7 bases lining up with TRBD1. This CDR3 region has 12 residues. CDR3 loop: CASSGQVTLHRF. In nucleotides, the CDR3 is TGTGCCAGCAGCGGACAGGTCACCCTTCACCGCTTT.

In this sample, this clonotype turned up a few times. The genes are TRBV10-1 and TRBJ1-1; D is possibly TRBD1 (5 bases). Germline CDR1 is WNHNN and CDR2 is SYGVQD (reference sequence). The CDR3 totals 16 residues. Trimming pared 4 bases from V and 4 bases from J, leaving 19 bases between. The CDR3 nucleotides are TGCGCCAGCAGTGGCCGGGGACGGGGGTTTGGCACTGAAGCTTTCTTT. This encodes CASSGRGRGFGTEAFF.

This clonotype showed up just a few times. The chain carries TRBV20-1 and TRBJ1-5; possibly TRBD1 for D (6 bases). The V end was cut by 3 bases, the J end by 4 bases, with 13 bases between. The germline V gene encodes CDR1 DFQATT and CDR2 SNEGSKA (reference sequence). There are 14 residues in the CDR3. The CDR3 sequence: CSASSGRGNQPQHF. The CDR3 DNA follows: TGCAGTGCTAGCAGCGGCAGGGGAAATCAGCCCCAGCATTTT.

This clonotype has just a few counts. The rearrangement links TRBV12-3 or TRBV12-4 to TRBJ1-1; D ambiguous. Trimming took off 6 bases at V and 1 base at J, with 6 bases between the two ends. The CDR3 has 12 residues. CDR3 nucleotides: TGTGCCAGCAGACCGCAGAACACTGAAGCTTTCTTT. It codes for CASRPQNTEAFF.

This clonotype was found a few times. The rearrangement joins TRBV5-5 to TRBJ1-2; D may be TRBD1 (5 bases). The ends were cut back, 4 bases at V and 4 bases at J, with 14 bases in the middle. There are 14 residues in the CDR3. Per germline, CDR1 SGHKS and CDR2 YYEKEE (reference sequence). CDR3 sequence (DNA): TGTGCCAGCAGCCTCCTCAGGGTATCCTATGGCTACACCTTC. It specifies CASSLLRVSYGYTF.

The chain uses TRBV6-6 and TRBJ2-1; D is unclear. The CDR3 is made up of 11 amino acids. Trimming removed 4 bases from V and 8 bases from J, with 6 bases in between. Germline CDR1 is MNHNY and CDR2 is SVGAGI (reference sequence). The CDR3 region is CASSSRDEQFF. As DNA, the CDR3 is TGTGCCAGCAGTTCTCGGGATGAGCAGTTCTTC.

This chain links TRBV20-1 with TRBJ2-5, with no clear D. The length of the CDR3 is 13 residues. The germline V gene has CDR1 DFQATT and CDR2 SNEGSKA (reference sequence). V was clipped by 1 base and J by 3 bases, with 9 bases between them. The CDR3 loop reads CSARGHDKETQYF. The CDR3 region has the DNA TGCAGTGCTAGAGGACACGACAAAGAGACCCAGTACTTC.